Presented here are 14 T cell receptor beta chains from one specimen sequenced in a study of OX40 agonist ivuxolimab in advanced cancers. Repertoires were generated with immunoSEQ multiplex PCR, while TCRdb's copy carries only in-frame clones and drops some. The sample lists 73,000 or so clones; about 86% were seen once. Material: CD4+ or CD8+ T cells sorted from blood, obtained in a trial of the OX40 agonist ivuxolimab. The source of these receptors is an adult with an advanced solid tumor such as melanoma, head and neck, liver or kidney cancer.

CDR3 DNA sequence: TGTGCCACCAGCGGTCCCGACCGATACGAGCAGTACTTC. It yields the protein CATSGPDRYEQYF. The chain joins TRBV15 to TRBJ2-7; no reliable D call. The V and J ends lost 5 bases and 4 bases respectively, with 12 bases between them. CDR1 is LNHNV, CDR2 YYDKDF, per germline (reference sequence). This CDR3 region has 13 residues. The entire variable domain, with the rest obtained from reference TRBV15 and TRBJ2-7, is as follows: DAMVIQNPRYQVTQFGKPVTLSCSQTLNHNVMYWYQQKSSQAPKLLFHYYDKDFNNEADTPDNFQSRRPNTSFCFLDIRSPGLGDTAMYLCATSGPDRYEQYFGPGTRLTVT.

The chain joins TRBV19 to TRBJ1-4; D possibly corresponds to TRBD1 (5 bases). The CDR3 is 12 residues long. Germline V gene sequence: CDR1 LNHDA, CDR2 SQIVND (reference sequence). V was clipped by 8 bases and J by 3 bases, with 7 bases between them. The CDR3 region is CASDSSNEKLFF. The CDR3 DNA follows: TGTGCCAGTGACAGCTCTAATGAAAAACTGTTTTTT.

The chain's CDR3 is CASSIGPSGRRNNEQFF. The CDR3 coding sequence is TGTGCCAGTAGTATAGGCCCTTCGGGACGACGTAACAATGAGCAGTTCTTC. The J gene is TRBJ2-1, the V gene TRBV19; D could derive from TRBD1 or TRBD2 (5 bases each). V lost 1 base and J lost 5, with 18 bases in between. The CDR3 length is 17 residues. Per the germline V gene, CDR1 is LNHDA and CDR2 is SQIVND (reference sequence).

The chain combines TRBV6-6 with TRBJ2-3; tentative D call: TRBD2 (6 bases). Germline V gene lookup returns CDR1 MNHNY and CDR2 SVGAGI (reference sequence). The V end was cut by 2 bases, the J end by 1 base, with 13 bases between. The CDR3 runs 16 residues. This CDR3 is CASSYSQRVRTDTQYF. DNA of the CDR3: TGTGCCAGCAGTTACAGTCAGCGGGTCCGCACAGATACGCAGTATTTT.

This clone was detected once. The chain carries TRBV5-1 and TRBJ1-4; weak D call: TRBD1 (6 bases). V was trimmed by 3 bases and J by 0 bases, leaving 12 bases between them. Germline V gene lookup returns CDR1 SGHRS and CDR2 YFSETQ. The CDR3 runs to 16 residues. CDR3 sequence reads: CASSWDNRATNEKLFF. CDR3 DNA sequence: TGCGCCAGCAGCTGGGACAACCGCGCAACTAATGAAAAACTGTTTTTT. The full variable domain, its missing parts supplied by reference TRBV5-1 and TRBJ1-4, is KAGVTQTPRYLIKTRGQQVTLSCSPISGHRSVSWYQQTPGQGLQFLFEYFSETQRNKGNFPGRFSGRQFSNSRSEMNVSTLELGDSALYLCASSWDNRATNEKLFFGSGTQLSVL.

The chain couples TRBV5-1 to TRBJ2-2, with 7 bases fitting TRBD2. From germline, CDR1 is SGHRS and CDR2 YFSETQ. This CDR3 comprises 14 residues. The ends lost 3 bases at V and 4 bases at J; junction bases unmatched: 3. The CDR3 sequence: CASSSPGGTGELFF. CDR3 nucleotide sequence: TGCGCCAGCAGCTCCCCGGGGGGCACCGGGGAGCTGTTTTTT.

This chain uses TRBV29-1 with TRBJ2-7; 8 bases align to TRBD1. Trimming cost V 1 base and J 4 bases; bases outside gene matches: 0. From germline, CDR1 is SQVTM and CDR2 ANQGSEA. CDR3 length: 12 residues. In DNA, the CDR3 is TGCAGCGTTGAAGGGACAGGGTACGAGCAGTACTTC. Its translation: CSVEGTGYEQYF.

The chain carries TRBV28 and TRBJ1-1, with 7 bases aligning to TRBD1. V gave up 2 bases and J gave up 3 bases; unmatched junction bases: 21. This CDR3 has 20 residues. CDR1 MDHEN and CDR2 SYDVKM come from the germline V gene. CDR3 in DNA: TGTGCCAGCAGTTTAGGGTGGGGTCGTGACAGGGCGGCTGCGGACACTGAAGCTTTCTTT. Translation: CASSLGWGRDRAAADTEAFF.

Regarding this clone: The junction shows a germline mismatch at one end, possibly a read error. The CDR3 sequence is CAISGKLGQGANEKLFF. CDR3 bases: TGTGCCATCAGTGGAAAACTTGGACAGGGGGCTAACGAAAAACTGTTTTTT. The chain has TRBV10-3 and TRBJ1-4; 11 nucleotides agree with TRBD1. The V gene's germline CDR1 is ENHRY and CDR2 SYGVKD. The CDR3 totals 17 residues.

The V gene is TRBV14, the J gene TRBJ1-5; D unresolved. V was clipped by 1 base and J by 4 bases, with 11 bases between them. Germline V CDR1 and CDR2: SGHDN, FVKESK. The CDR3 sequence is 15 residues long. The CDR3 protein is CASSQGGSGNQPQHF. The CDR3 DNA follows: TGTGCCAGCAGCCAAGGGGGATCAGGTAATCAGCCCCAGCATTTT.

The chain joins TRBV2 to TRBJ1-5; 9 nucleotides align to TRBD1. The CDR3 is made up of 14 amino acids. J was trimmed by 7 bases and V by 6 bases; bases with no gene match: 7. CDR1 is SNHLY, CDR2 FYNNEI, per germline. Here the CDR3 DNA reads TGTGCCAGCAGCACCGACAGGGGGTGGCAGCCCCAGCATTTT. It translates to CASSTDRGWQPQHF.

J is TRBJ2-5 and V is TRBV29-1; D is tentatively TRBD1 or TRBD2 (5 bases each). Germline V lookup: CDR1 SQVTM, CDR2 ANQGSEA. The V and J ends lost 4 bases and 5 bases respectively, with 14 bases between them. The CDR3 extends over 13 amino acids. CDR3 DNA sequence: TGCAGCGTTGGAGGGGTAGGATCGGAGACCCAGTACTTC. Residues: CSVGGVGSETQYF.

The V gene is TRBV2, the J gene TRBJ2-5, with TRBD1 matching 8 bases. This CDR3 has 15 residues. J lost 5 bases, V lost 5 bases, and 10 bases had no gene match. Germline CDR1 and CDR2: SNHLY and FYNNEI. This CDR3 is CASSFGQGAWETQYF. The CDR3 DNA reads as TGTGCCAGCAGTTTTGGGCAGGGGGCTTGGGAGACCCAGTACTTC.

CDR3 amino acids: CASSSIVNNSPLHF. The CDR3 coding sequence is TGTGCCAGCAGCTCCATTGTGAACAATTCACCCCTCCACTTT. V gene TRBV7-2 combines with J gene TRBJ1-6; D is ambiguous. Germline V CDR1 and CDR2: SGHTA, FQGNSA. The V gene lost 4 bases and the J gene lost 7 bases, with 11 bases spanning the gap. CDR3 length: 14 residues.